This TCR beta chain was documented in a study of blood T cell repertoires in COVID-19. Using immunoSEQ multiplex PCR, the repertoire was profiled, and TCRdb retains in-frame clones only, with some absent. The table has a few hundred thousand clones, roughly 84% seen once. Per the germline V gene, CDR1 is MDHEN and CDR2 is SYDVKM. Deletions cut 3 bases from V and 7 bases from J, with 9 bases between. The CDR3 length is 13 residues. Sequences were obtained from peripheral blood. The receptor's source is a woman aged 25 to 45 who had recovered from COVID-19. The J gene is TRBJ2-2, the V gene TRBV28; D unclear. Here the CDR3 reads CASSFLPVGELFF. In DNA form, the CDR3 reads TGTGCCAGCAGTTTTCTCCCGGTCGGGGAGCTGTTTTTT.